The T cell receptor (beta chain) described here comes from a study of T cells in Graves' hyperthyroidism and ophthalmopathy. The CDR3 has 15 residues. The ends were cut back, 7 bases at V and 1 base at J, with 14 bases in the middle. The germline CDR1 and CDR2 sequences are ENHRY and SYGVKD. There were TCR beta CDR3 regions amplified from RNA transcripts. With the HTBI primer set, the TCR CDR3 went through a first round of RT-PCR. TCRdb passed the multiplex PCR reads through MiXCR, listing each CDR3 protein once. The sample carries approximately 620,000 distinct CDR3 sequences, approximately 15% recorded once. Each ophthalmopathy patient scored at least 3 on the Clinical Activity Score and at least 4 on NOSPECS grade, with duration under 3 months.

The sequenced sample consisted of blood. This chain links TRBV10-3 with TRBJ1-3; D is unresolved. The clonotype comes from a woman in her forties with Graves' ophthalmopathy. The chain's CDR3 is CAINPGSGSGNTIYF. For the CDR3, the DNA is TGTGCCATCAACCCCGGGTCGGGGTCTGGAAACACCATATATTTT.